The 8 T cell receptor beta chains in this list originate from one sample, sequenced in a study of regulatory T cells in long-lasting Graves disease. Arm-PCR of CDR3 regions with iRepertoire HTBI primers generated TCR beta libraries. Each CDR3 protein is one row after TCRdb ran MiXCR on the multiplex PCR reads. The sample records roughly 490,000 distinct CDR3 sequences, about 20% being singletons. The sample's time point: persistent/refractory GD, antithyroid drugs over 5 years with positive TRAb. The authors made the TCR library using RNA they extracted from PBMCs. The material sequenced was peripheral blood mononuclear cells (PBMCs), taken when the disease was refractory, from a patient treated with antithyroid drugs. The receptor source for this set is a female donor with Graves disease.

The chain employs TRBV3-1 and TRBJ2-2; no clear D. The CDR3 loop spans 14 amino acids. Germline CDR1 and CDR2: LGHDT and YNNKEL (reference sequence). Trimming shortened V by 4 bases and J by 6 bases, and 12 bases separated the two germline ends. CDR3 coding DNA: TGTGCCAGCAGCCCTCCCGGGCCCGCCGGGGAGCTGTTTTTT. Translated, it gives CASSPPGPAGELFF.

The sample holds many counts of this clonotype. CDR3 protein: CATWTGDTPLHF. CDR3 in DNA: TGTGCCACGTGGACAGGGGATACACCCCTCCACTTT. The chain links TRBV6-1 to TRBJ1-6; 9 bases align to TRBD1. From germline, CDR1 is MNHNS and CDR2 SASEGT. The trim removed 10 bases at V and 11 bases at J, leaving 6 bases unmatched. CDR3 length equals 12 residues.

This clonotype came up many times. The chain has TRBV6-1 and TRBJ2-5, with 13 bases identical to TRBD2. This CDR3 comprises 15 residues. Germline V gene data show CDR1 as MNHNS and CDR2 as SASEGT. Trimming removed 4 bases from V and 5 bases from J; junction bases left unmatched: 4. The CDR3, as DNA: TGTGCCAGCAGTGCCGGACTAGCGGGAGCTGAGACCCAGTACTTC. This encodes CASSAGLAGAETQYF.

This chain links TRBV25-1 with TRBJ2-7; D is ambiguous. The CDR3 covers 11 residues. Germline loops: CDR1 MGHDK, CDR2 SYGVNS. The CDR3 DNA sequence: TGTGTCATGAGTGGGGCCTACGAGCAGTACTTC. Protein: CVMSGAYEQYF.

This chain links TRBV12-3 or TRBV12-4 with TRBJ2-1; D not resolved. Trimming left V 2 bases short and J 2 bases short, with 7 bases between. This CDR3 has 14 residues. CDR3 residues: CASSLIGPYNEQFF. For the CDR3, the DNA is TGTGCCAGCAGTTTAATTGGACCCTACAATGAGCAGTTCTTC.

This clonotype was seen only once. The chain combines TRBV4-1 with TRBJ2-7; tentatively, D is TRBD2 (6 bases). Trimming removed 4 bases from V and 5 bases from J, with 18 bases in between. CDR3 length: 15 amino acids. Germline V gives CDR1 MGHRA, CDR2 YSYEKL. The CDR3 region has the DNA TGCGCCAGCAGCCCCACTAGCTCAGTGGGGGACGAGCAGTACTTC. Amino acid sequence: CASSPTSSVGDEQYF.

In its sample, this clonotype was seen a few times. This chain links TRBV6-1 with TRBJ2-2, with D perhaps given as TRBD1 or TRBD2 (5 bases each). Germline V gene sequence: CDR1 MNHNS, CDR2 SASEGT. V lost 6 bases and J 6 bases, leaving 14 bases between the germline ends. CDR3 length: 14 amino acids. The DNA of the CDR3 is TGTGCCAGCAGCCAAAACCGGGACCCCGGGGAGCTGTTTTTT. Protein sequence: CASSQNRDPGELFF.

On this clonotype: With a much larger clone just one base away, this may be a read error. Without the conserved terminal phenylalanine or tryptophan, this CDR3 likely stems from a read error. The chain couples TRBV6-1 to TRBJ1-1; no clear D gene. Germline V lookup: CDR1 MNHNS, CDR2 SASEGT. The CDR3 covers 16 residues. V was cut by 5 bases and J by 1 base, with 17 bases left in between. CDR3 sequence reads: CASSLLWTGQNTEAFS. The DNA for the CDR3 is TGTGCCAGCAGTCTGTTGTGGACCGGCCAGAACACTGAAGCTTTCTCT.